This T cell receptor (beta chain) is drawn from a study of identical twins. Regarding the study as a whole: Within cord blood, abundant beta clonotypes carried fewer insertions, but memory repertoires showed no such trend.

This clonotype appeared many times. Its antigen is undetermined. TCRdb fed the 5' RACE reads into MiXCR, producing one record per CDR3 protein. The repertoire includes approximately 670,000 distinct CDR3 sequences, roughly 6% of them detected once, and under 2% sits in the top ten. This CDR3 is 18 amino acids long. CDR1 is DFQATT and CDR2 is SNEGSKA in the germline V gene (reference sequence). Germline trimming cut 0 bases from V and 0 bases from J; bases unmatched to any gene: 12. Sequenced sample: naive T cells sorted from blood. The origin of this receptor is a man aged 18 to 29 in good health. The V gene is TRBV20-1, the J gene TRBJ2-7; TRBD2 matches at 9 bases. The CDR3 DNA sequence: TGCAGTGCTAGAGATAGGAGACTAGCGGACGGGCTCTCCTACGAGCAGTACTTC. As protein: CSARDRRLADGLSYEQYF.